This entry lists 7 T cell receptor beta chains sequenced from one sample in a study of T cells after yellow fever vaccination. TCRdb ran MiXCR on the 5' RACE reads and lists one entry per CDR3 protein. The sample consists of 45,000 to 75,000 distinct CDR3 sequences, 4.5% to 6% of them appearing once. Sequenced material: PBMCs, either bulk or a sorted T-cell subset (CD4+, CD8+, memory, or dextramer-sorted; not recorded which), taken on the day of the yellow fever booster vaccination. The receptors come from a man aged 18 to 30 who received the YFV17D yellow fever vaccine.

J is TRBJ2-3 and V is TRBV11-2; D is uncertain. Germline V gene sequence: CDR1 SGHAT, CDR2 FQNNGV. Trimming cost V 2 bases and J 0 bases, with 9 bases left between them. The CDR3 covers 15 residues. The CDR3 nucleotides read TGTGCCAGCAGCTTACTGTGGGCAAGCACAGATACGCAGTATTTT. It translates to CASSLLWASTDTQYF. The full variable domain, its missing parts supplied by reference TRBV11-2 and TRBJ2-3, is EAGVAQSPRYKIIEKRQSVAFWCNPISGHATLYWYQQILGQGPKLLIQFQNNGVVDDSQLPKDRFSAERLKGVDSTLKIQPAKLEDSAVYLCASSLLWASTDTQYFGPGTRLTVL.

Ten or more counts support this clonotype. The gene calls are TRBV12-3 or TRBV12-4 and TRBJ1-4; D is unresolved. Trimming left V 8 bases short and J 6 bases short, with 4 bases between. The CDR3 is made up of 10 amino acids. CDR3 protein: CASADEKLFF. As DNA, the CDR3 is TGTGCCAGCGCCGATGAAAAACTGTTTTTT.

This clonotype was counted many times. This chain uses TRBV5-1 with TRBJ2-1; 10 bases line up with TRBD1. Trimming took 4 bases from V and 5 from J; bases not matched to a gene: 6. Germline values: CDR1 SGHRS, CDR2 YFSETQ. This CDR3 has 15 amino acids. CDR3 sequence (DNA): TGCGCCAGCAGCGGCCCCGGGACAGGGGACAATGAGCAGTTCTTC. It specifies CASSGPGTGDNEQFF.

This clonotype was seen many times. V is TRBV29-1 and J is TRBJ2-5; TRBD1 matches at 11 bases. The germline CDR1 and CDR2 sequences are SQVTM and ANQGSEA. Unmatched junction bases numbered 5, after V lost 6 bases and J lost 5 bases. The CDR3 consists of 13 residues. CDR3 amino acids: CSVDRGRAETQYF. CDR3 DNA sequence: TGCAGCGTGGACAGGGGGCGAGCGGAGACCCAGTACTTC.

This clonotype has ten or more counts. The chain recombines TRBV4-3 with TRBJ2-3; D remains ambiguous. Germline values: CDR1 LGHNA, CDR2 YSLEER. This CDR3 is 13 amino acids long. V was cut by 1 base and J by 5 bases, with 7 bases left in between. The CDR3 region is CASSQGVEDTQYF. The DNA of the CDR3 is TGCGCCAGCAGCCAAGGAGTGGAAGATACGCAGTATTTT.

Ten or more counts support this clonotype. V usage is TRBV4-2 and J usage is TRBJ2-5, with TRBD2 identical over 9 bases. The ends lost 1 base at V and 4 bases at J; junction bases unmatched: 10. The CDR3 consists of 17 residues. Germline CDR1 and CDR2: LGHNA and YNFKEQ. CDR3 loop: CASSQASGVLHTETQYF. The CDR3, as DNA: TGTGCCAGCAGCCAAGCTAGCGGGGTGCTACATACAGAGACCCAGTACTTC.

The V gene is TRBV11-3, the J gene TRBJ2-4; 7 bases agree with TRBD1. V lost 5 bases to trimming and J lost 5 bases; unmatched junction nucleotides: 0. From germline, CDR1 is SGHNT and CDR2 YENEEA. CDR3 length: 12 amino acids. The CDR3 reads CASSGQENIQYF. The CDR3 DNA follows: TGTGCCAGCAGCGGACAGGAAAACATTCAGTACTTC.